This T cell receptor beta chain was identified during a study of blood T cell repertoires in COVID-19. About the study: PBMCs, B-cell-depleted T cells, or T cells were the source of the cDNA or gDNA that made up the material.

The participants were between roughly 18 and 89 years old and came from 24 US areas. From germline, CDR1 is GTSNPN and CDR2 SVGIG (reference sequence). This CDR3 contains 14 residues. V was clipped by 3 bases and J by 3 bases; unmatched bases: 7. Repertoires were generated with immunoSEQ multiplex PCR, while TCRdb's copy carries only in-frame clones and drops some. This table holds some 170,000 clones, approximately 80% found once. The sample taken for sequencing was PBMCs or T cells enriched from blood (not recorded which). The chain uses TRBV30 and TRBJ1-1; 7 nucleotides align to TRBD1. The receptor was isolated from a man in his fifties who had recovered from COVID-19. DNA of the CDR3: TGTGCCTGGAGGGCGATAGACAGGGACACTGAAGCTTTCTTT. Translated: CAWRAIDRDTEAFF.